The 32 T cell receptor beta chains reported below all come from one sample, sequenced in a study of CD8+ T cells in alopecia areata. Following extraction, RNA underwent reverse transcription to cDNA, which served as the sequencing template. Profiling relied on immunoSEQ multiplex PCR, and the TCRdb table lists in-frame clones only, not all of them. The table has roughly 250,000 clones, less than 80% seen once. The specimen comprised CD4+ T cells sorted from blood, sampled at week 0. These receptor sequences come from a human donor with alopecia areata.

V is TRBV5-4 and J is TRBJ2-5; 9 bases are shared with TRBD2. Looked up from germline, CDR1 is SGHNT and CDR2 is YYREEE (reference sequence). CDR3 length: 13 amino acids. The V gene end was trimmed by 3 bases and the J gene end by 5 bases; junction bases not matched to a gene: 2. CDR3 DNA: TGTGCCAGCAGCTCCGGACTAGCGGAGACCCAGTACTTC. Its protein is CASSSGLAETQYF.

The chain couples TRBV5-1 to TRBJ1-5; possibly TRBD1 for D (6 bases). The CDR3 is 14 amino acids. Germline CDR1 reads SGHRS; CDR2 reads YFSETQ. The V end lost 4 bases, the J end lost 3 bases, and 11 bases lay between the germline ends. The DNA for the CDR3 is TGCGCCAGCAGCCCAAACAGGGACAATCAGCCCCAGCATTTT. Amino acid sequence: CASSPNRDNQPQHF.

This chain links TRBV30 with TRBJ2-7; 10 nucleotides match TRBD1. Germline assignment: CDR1 GTSNPN and CDR2 SVGIG (reference sequence). The junction had 11 bases not matched to a gene; V was cut back by 0 bases and J by 6 bases. The CDR3 is 16 amino acids. The CDR3 region is CAWSVRLPGQGTEQYF. The CDR3 DNA follows: TGTGCCTGGAGTGTAAGGCTACCGGGACAGGGGACCGAGCAGTACTTC.

The rearrangement links TRBV7-2 to TRBJ2-3; D possibly corresponds to TRBD2 (5 bases). The germline V and J ends were trimmed by 3 bases and 0 bases, with 13 bases remaining between them. Germline CDR1 reads SGHTA; CDR2 reads FQGNSA. CDR3 length: 16 amino acids. The CDR3 spells CASSFSTSRSTDTQYF. CDR3 DNA: TGTGCCAGCAGCTTCTCAACTAGTCGAAGCACAGATACGCAGTATTTT.

V and J are TRBV29-1 and TRBJ2-5, with TRBD1 matching over 7 bases. Germline V gene lookup returns CDR1 SQVTM and CDR2 ANQGSEA. The CDR3 totals 15 residues. V lost 4 bases and J lost 2; bases outside the gene matches: 10. CDR3 DNA sequence: TGCAGCGTTGCTAACCCCGGGACAGAACAAGAGACCCAGTACTTC. Its translation is CSVANPGTEQETQYF.

The gene calls are TRBV30 and TRBJ2-5, with 9 nucleotides matching TRBD1. After removal of 7 bases from V and 5 bases from J, the junction contained 11 bases not matched to a gene. The CDR3 loop spans 14 amino acids. Germline CDR1 is GTSNPN and CDR2 is SVGIG (reference sequence). The CDR3 nucleotides are TGTGCCTTTGTCGCCCGGGACAGGGTGGAGACCCAGTACTTC. It specifies CAFVARDRVETQYF.

V and J are TRBV30 and TRBJ1-5; the D gene is possibly TRBD1 (5 bases). The CDR3 length is 16 residues. Germline V gene data show CDR1 as GTSNPN and CDR2 as SVGIG (reference sequence). V lost 3 bases and J lost 3, with 18 bases in between. CDR3 loop: CAWRQKGWGDNQPQHF. The CDR3, as DNA: TGTGCCTGGAGACAAAAGGGGTGGGGTGACAATCAGCCCCAGCATTTT.

This clone appeared once. DNA of the CDR3: TGTGCCAGTAGTATAATTTTCGACAGGCCCCAATCCAGCCAGCATTTT. It encodes CASSIIFDRPQSSQHF. The chain carries TRBV19 and TRBJ1-5, with D possibly matching TRBD1 (6 bases). The V end was cut by 2 bases, the J end by 12 bases, with 23 bases between. CDR1 is LNHDA and CDR2 is SQIVND in the germline V gene (reference sequence). The CDR3 consists of 16 residues.

The chain employs TRBV30 and TRBJ1-2, with D uncertain. Per germline, CDR1 GTSNPN and CDR2 SVGIG (reference sequence). The CDR3 consists of 14 residues. The V end was cut by 4 bases, the J end by 10 bases, with 22 bases between. The CDR3 protein is CAWKNRAAGSPYTF. Here the CDR3 DNA reads TGTGCCTGGAAGAACCGGGCCGCCGGGAGTCCCTACACCTTC.

In this sample, this clone turned up a few times. This chain uses TRBV6-6 with TRBJ1-2; the D is unclear. The CDR3 length is 13 residues. Germline values: CDR1 MNHNY, CDR2 SVGAGI (reference sequence). V lost 4 bases, J lost 7 bases, and 13 bases lay in between. The CDR3 DNA is TGTGCCAGCAGTTCGGACGGTTTTAGTGGCTACACCTTC. Its translation: CASSSDGFSGYTF.

A single count supports this clone. The rearrangement uses TRBV9 and TRBJ2-3; unclear D gene. V was shortened by 3 bases and J by 1 base, with 12 bases between the two germline ends. The CDR3 runs 15 residues. Germline lookup yields CDR1 SGDLS and CDR2 YYNGEE. CDR3 loop: CASSDRAAGTDTQYF. CDR3 coding DNA: TGTGCCAGCAGCGATCGCGCGGCAGGCACAGATACGCAGTATTTT. The variable domain in full, completed from reference TRBV9 and TRBJ2-3, reads DSGVTQTPKHLITATGQRVTLRCSPRSGDLSVYWYQQSLDQGLQFLIQYYNGEERAKGNILERFSAQQFPDLHSELNLSSLELGDSALYFCASSDRAAGTDTQYFGPGTRLTVL.

CDR3 sequence: CASSYFTGFGEQYF. CDR3 sequence (DNA): TGTGCCAGCAGTTACTTCACAGGGTTTGGGGAGCAGTACTTC. V usage is TRBV6-5 and J usage is TRBJ2-7, with TRBD1 as a possible D gene (6 bases). The CDR3 length is 14 residues. Trimming took off 1 base at V and 7 bases at J, with 14 bases between the two ends. The germline gives CDR1 MNHEY, CDR2 SVGAGI.

The gene calls are TRBV18 and TRBJ2-7; possibly TRBD1 for D (6 bases). There are 14 residues in the CDR3. The ends were cut back, 6 bases at V and 2 bases at J, with 14 bases in the middle. Germline values: CDR1 KGHSH, CDR2 LQKENI. In nucleotides, the CDR3 is TGTGCCAGCTCCGTGGGGGCTATGACCTACGAGCAGTACTTC. Its translation is CASSVGAMTYEQYF. Based on the CDR3 plus reference TRBV18 and TRBJ2-7, the full variable domain is NAGVMQNPRHLVRRRGQEARLRCSPMKGHSHVYWYRQLPEEGLKFMVYLQKENIIDESGMPKERFSAEFPKEGPSILRIQQVVRGDSAAYFCASSVGAMTYEQYFGPGTRLTVT.

The chain joins TRBV6-6 to TRBJ2-6; D call uncertain. The V end was cut by 5 bases, the J end by 2 bases, with 10 bases between. CDR1 and CDR2 (germline): MNHNY, SVGAGI (reference sequence). This CDR3 has 15 amino acids. The CDR3 DNA reads as TGTGCCAGCAGTCCTTCCCCCCCTGGGGCCAACGTCCTGACTTTC. It yields the protein CASSPSPPGANVLTF.

This chain links TRBV29-1 with TRBJ2-1; 7 bases align to TRBD2. V dropped 6 bases and J dropped 0; count of bases not matched to a gene: 2. Germline V gene sequence: CDR1 SQVTM, CDR2 ANQGSEA. CDR3 length: 13 amino acids. DNA for the CDR3: TGCAGCGTCGGGGGGAGCTCCTACAATGAGCAGTTCTTC. This sequence encodes CSVGGSSYNEQFF.

This chain connects TRBV30 to TRBJ1-1, with D unresolved. V gave up 4 bases and J gave up 0 bases, with 6 bases separating them. The germline V gene has CDR1 GTSNPN and CDR2 SVGIG (reference sequence). The CDR3 length is 12 residues. CDR3 nucleotide sequence: TGTGCCTGGATTAGGGTGAACACTGAAGCTTTCTTT. This translates into CAWIRVNTEAFF.

The rearrangement uses TRBV7-3 and TRBJ2-3, with 9 bases lining up with TRBD1. The CDR3 runs 14 residues. After removal of 4 bases from V and 6 bases from J, the junction contained 5 bases not matched to a gene. CDR1 is SGHTA and CDR2 is FQGTGA in the germline V gene. In DNA, the CDR3 is TGTGCCAGCAGCTCGGGACAGGGATTCGATACGCAGTATTTT. Translated, it gives CASSSGQGFDTQYF. The full variable domain, completed using reference TRBV7-3 and TRBJ2-3, is GAGVSQTPSNKVTEKGKYVELRCDPISGHTALYWYRQSLGQGPEFLIYFQGTGAADDSGLPNDRFFAVRPEGSVSTLKIQRTERGDSAVYLCASSSGQGFDTQYFGPGTRLTVL.

This clone was seen only a few times. This chain uses TRBV29-1 with TRBJ1-1, with D tentatively TRBD1 (6 bases). This CDR3 comprises 13 residues. With 2 bases removed from V and 6 bases from J, the gap between germline ends came to 13 bases. The germline V gene has CDR1 SQVTM and CDR2 ANQGSEA. The chain's CDR3 is CSVEMGARAEAFF. The CDR3 DNA is TGCAGCGTTGAAATGGGGGCGCGCGCTGAAGCTTTCTTT. Filled out from reference TRBV29-1 and TRBJ1-1, the complete variable domain reads SAVISQKPSRDICQRGTSLTIQCQVDSQVTMMFWYRQQPGQSLTLIATANQGSEATYESGFVIDKFPISRPNLTFSTLTVSNMSPEDSSIYLCSVEMGARAEAFFGQGTRLTVV.

The chain uses TRBV5-4 and TRBJ1-2; weak D call: TRBD1 (6 bases). Trimming cost V 0 bases and J 5 bases, with 11 bases left between them. From germline, CDR1 is SGHNT and CDR2 YYREEE (reference sequence). The CDR3 length is 14 residues. The CDR3 loop reads CASSLGTDRYGYTF. The DNA of the CDR3 is TGTGCCAGCAGCTTGGGGACAGATCGGTATGGCTACACCTTC.

The V and J genes are TRBV18 and TRBJ1-1, with unresolved D. The CDR3 length is 17 residues. V was pared by 0 bases and J by 6 bases, with 20 bases between. Germline loops: CDR1 KGHSH, CDR2 LQKENI. CDR3 DNA: TGTGCCAGCTCACCACCAAGACGTATGTTTGCAAGGGCTGAAGCTTTCTTT. Encoded protein: CASSPPRRMFARAEAFF.

The chain employs TRBV29-1 and TRBJ1-4, with D perhaps matching TRBD1 (5 bases). The CDR3 totals 14 residues. V lost 4 bases to trimming and J lost 3 bases, with 12 bases between them. In germline, CDR1 is SQVTM, CDR2 ANQGSEA. CDR3 residues: CSVVQGWANEKLFF. CDR3 nucleotides: TGCAGCGTTGTCCAGGGATGGGCTAATGAAAAACTGTTTTTT.

V usage is TRBV7-9 and J usage is TRBJ1-1; maybe TRBD1 (5 bases). The germline V gene encodes CDR1 SEHNR and CDR2 FQNEAQ (reference sequence). The CDR3 is 15 amino acids. V lost 2 bases, J lost 2 bases, and 12 bases lay in between. CDR3 amino acids: CASSLRGTLNTEAFF. The CDR3 DNA reads TGTGCCAGCAGCTTAAGGGGCACCCTTAACACTGAAGCTTTCTTT.

V is TRBV5-4 and J is TRBJ2-5; no clear D gene. Between the trimmed V and J ends, which lost 0 bases and 1 base, there was a span of 7 bases. This CDR3 region has 14 residues. CDR1 and CDR2 from the germline V gene are SGHNT and YYREEE (reference sequence). The CDR3 nucleotides are TGTGCCAGCAGCTTGGCAGGTTCCCAAGAGACCCAGTACTTC. Protein product: CASSLAGSQETQYF. The full variable domain, rest sourced from reference TRBV5-4 and TRBJ2-5, is ETGVTQSPTHLIKTRGQQVTLRCSSQSGHNTVSWYQQALGQGPQFIFQYYREEENGRGNFPPRFSGLQFPNYSSELNVNALELDDSALYLCASSLAGSQETQYFGPGTRLLVL.

The V call is TRBV7-2, the J call TRBJ2-1; 7 nucleotides agree with TRBD1. Germline lookup yields CDR1 SGHTA and CDR2 FQGNSA. V was clipped by 3 bases and J by 5 bases; unmatched bases: 10. The CDR3 loop spans 16 amino acids. The CDR3 spells CASSFWNRGKHNEQFF. The CDR3 bases are TGTGCCAGCAGCTTTTGGAACAGGGGCAAACACAATGAGCAGTTCTTC.

This clone was detected only a few times. J is TRBJ1-4 and V is TRBV5-8, with D unclear. The CDR3 spans 12 residues. V was trimmed by 3 bases and J by 8 bases, leaving 8 bases between them. Per germline, CDR1 SGHTS and CDR2 YDEGEE. This CDR3 reads CASSYRREKLFF. Here the CDR3 DNA reads TGTGCCAGCAGCTATCGCAGGGAAAAACTGTTTTTT.

This clone appeared a few times. The rearrangement uses TRBV29-1 and TRBJ2-3; either TRBD1 or TRBD2 may supply D (5 bases each). V dropped 3 bases and J dropped 1 base, with 5 bases sitting between them. From germline, CDR1 is SQVTM and CDR2 ANQGSEA. The CDR3 loop spans 12 amino acids. CDR3 loop: CSVEGRTDTQYF. CDR3 nucleotide sequence: TGCAGCGTTGAGGGACGCACAGATACGCAGTATTTT.

In its sample, this clone was seen once. This chain joins TRBV29-1 and TRBJ2-7; 8 nucleotides agree with TRBD1. Per the germline V gene, CDR1 is SQVTM and CDR2 is ANQGSEA. The CDR3 length is 14 residues. The V and J ends lost 7 bases and 2 bases, in that order; junction bases with no gene match: 10. Here the CDR3 DNA reads TGCAGCGCCCGGGGGCGGGACAGGACCTACGAGCAGTACTTC. The encoded protein is CSARGRDRTYEQYF.

The chain uses TRBV6-5 and TRBJ2-3; the D gene is possibly TRBD2 (6 bases). Germline CDR1 MNHEY, CDR2 SVGAGI. The V end lost 2 bases, the J end lost 2 bases, and 8 bases lay between the germline ends. The CDR3 totals 14 residues. This chain's CDR3 is CASSYGGLTDTQYF. The DNA for the CDR3 is TGTGCCAGCAGTTACGGGGGACTCACAGATACGCAGTATTTT.

The chain joins TRBV5-1 to TRBJ2-5; 7 bases are shared with TRBD1. CDR3 length: 16 residues. Germline CDR1 reads SGHRS; CDR2 reads YFSETQ. Trimming removed 0 bases from V and 4 bases from J; junction bases left unmatched: 9. The CDR3 region has the DNA TGCGCCAGCAGCTTGGCCGCGGACAGGCTGAGAGAGACCCAGTACTTC. Encoded protein: CASSLAADRLRETQYF.

A few counts support this clone. The J gene is TRBJ2-2, the V gene TRBV6-5; D not certain. Germline values: CDR1 MNHEY, CDR2 SVGAGI. V gave up 7 bases and J gave up 5 bases, with 11 bases separating them. The CDR3 consists of 13 residues. The CDR3 protein is CASKWIVTGELFF. CDR3 DNA: TGTGCCAGCAAGTGGATAGTAACCGGGGAGCTGTTTTTT.

This clone was counted a single time. This chain connects TRBV29-1 to TRBJ1-4; 9 bases are shared with TRBD1. This CDR3 region has 12 residues. CDR1 SQVTM and CDR2 ANQGSEA come from the germline V gene. V lost 6 bases, J lost 8 bases, and 4 bases stayed unmatched. CDR3 sequence (DNA): TGCAGCGTAAGACAGGGGGACGAAAAACTGTTTTTT. Residues: CSVRQGDEKLFF.

The genes are TRBV4-3 and TRBJ2-1, with D perhaps being TRBD1 or TRBD2 (5 bases each). CDR3 length equals 15 residues. CDR1 LGHNA and CDR2 YSLEER come from the germline V gene. Trimming removed 1 base from V and 7 bases from J, with 14 bases in between. The CDR3 bases are TGCGCCAGCAGCCAAGCGGCCGGGGCAGGGAATGAGCAGTTCTTC. Protein sequence: CASSQAAGAGNEQFF.